These T cell receptor beta chains were read from a single sample in a study of neurological immune-mediated disorders. Each CDR3 protein gets one entry after TCRdb re-called the 5' RACE reads with MiXCR. This table has around 50,000 distinct CDR3 sequences, roughly 3.8% appearing once. The sample comprised PBMCs. These receptors all come from a man between 60 and 75 years old with multiple sclerosis. The conserved cysteine and the conserved F or W are not part of the CDR3 here. Each record gives: J gene, V gene, CDR3 length, CDR3 protein.

j_call: TRBJ1-5
v_call: TRBV29-1
cdr3_length: 11
cdr3_aa: SAGTGVNQPQH

j_call: TRBJ2-7
v_call: TRBV5-1
cdr3_length: 10
cdr3_aa: ASGGDGYEQY

j_call: TRBJ2-5
v_call: TRBV20-1
cdr3_length: 13
cdr3_aa: SASTTQGARETQY

j_call: TRBJ2-5
v_call: TRBV29-1
cdr3_length: 6
cdr3_aa: SVEDQY

j_call: TRBJ1-3
v_call: TRBV7-9
cdr3_length: 14
cdr3_aa: ASSFPPGAGGNTIY

j_call: TRBJ1-5
v_call: TRBV6-2/TRBV6-3
cdr3_length: 13
cdr3_aa: ASSGPGASNQPQH

j_call: TRBJ2-2
v_call: TRBV5-6
cdr3_length: 14
cdr3_aa: ASSYRGPPNTGELF

j_call: TRBJ1-6
v_call: TRBV18
cdr3_length: 11
cdr3_aa: ASSPARNSPLH

j_call: TRBJ2-3
v_call: TRBV5-1
cdr3_length: 14
cdr3_aa: ASSLAKTSGTDTQY

j_call: TRBJ2-3
v_call: TRBV6-6
cdr3_length: 15
cdr3_aa: ASSQKGQVTKSDTQY

j_call: TRBJ2-7
v_call: TRBV20-1
cdr3_length: 13
cdr3_aa: SATNTGTGGSGQY

j_call: TRBJ2-5
v_call: TRBV27
cdr3_length: 12
cdr3_aa: ASSSAILRETQY

j_call: TRBJ2-3
v_call: TRBV20-1
cdr3_length: 11
cdr3_aa: SAYYGNTDTQY